The T cell receptor beta chain described here comes from a study of cytomegalovirus exposure and HLA in healthy donors. Study-wide background: The same platform as the roughly 630 first-cohort repertoires was used for the 95 to 150 validation repertoires, a later analysis reported.

Study results and caveats: Reports credit the classifier with highly specific, highly sensitive diagnosis of cytomegalovirus status. Associated with cytomegalovirus, according to the listing, were 150 to 200 TCR beta chains.

With 5 bases removed from V and 4 bases from J, the gap between germline ends came to 8 bases. Germline lookup yields CDR1 SGHTA and CDR2 FQGNSA. The CDR3 length is 12 residues. There are a few counts of this clone. Its antigen remains unidentified. The donors were members of the validation cohort comprising some 120 subjects, separate from the roughly 690-subject first cohort. Clones were sequenced by immunoSEQ multiplex PCR, and TCRdb holds only the in-frame ones, with some missing. Of approximately 140,000 clones listed, 70% to 90% are singletons. The chain joins TRBV7-2 to TRBJ1-1; D gene ambiguous. Specimen: PBMCs. The origin of this receptor is a woman aged 18-35 years in good health and CMV-seropositive. As DNA, the CDR3 is TGTGCCAGCAGCAGAGGTGGCACTGAAGCTTTCTTT. Translation gives CASSRGGTEAFF. Drawing the rest from reference TRBV7-2 and TRBJ1-1, the complete variable domain is GAGVSQSPSNKVTEKGKDVELRCDPISGHTALYWYRQSLGQGLEFLIYFQGNSAPDKSGLPSDRFSAERTGGSVSTLTIQRTQQEDSAVYLCASSRGGTEAFFGQGTRLTVV.